This TCR beta chain was found in a study of cytomegalovirus exposure and HLA in healthy donors. PCR was performed using 60 Vbeta and 13 Jbeta primers. Generated by immunoSEQ multiplex PCR, the TCRdb table keeps only in-frame clones and is missing some. There are 150,000 or so clones in the sample; approximately 80% occur only once, and 2.5% to 3.5% lies in the top ten. Germline V CDR1 and CDR2: SGHAT, FQNNGV. Trimming removed 5 bases from V and 10 bases from J, with 9 bases in between. The CDR3 extends over 11 amino acids. The clonotype comes from a male donor in good health and CMV-seronegative. The J gene is TRBJ1-3, the V gene TRBV11-2, with D uncertain. Material: PBMCs. The CDR3 nucleotides read TGTGCCAGCAGCCGCGCCGCGACCATATATTTT. This sequence encodes CASSRAATIYF.